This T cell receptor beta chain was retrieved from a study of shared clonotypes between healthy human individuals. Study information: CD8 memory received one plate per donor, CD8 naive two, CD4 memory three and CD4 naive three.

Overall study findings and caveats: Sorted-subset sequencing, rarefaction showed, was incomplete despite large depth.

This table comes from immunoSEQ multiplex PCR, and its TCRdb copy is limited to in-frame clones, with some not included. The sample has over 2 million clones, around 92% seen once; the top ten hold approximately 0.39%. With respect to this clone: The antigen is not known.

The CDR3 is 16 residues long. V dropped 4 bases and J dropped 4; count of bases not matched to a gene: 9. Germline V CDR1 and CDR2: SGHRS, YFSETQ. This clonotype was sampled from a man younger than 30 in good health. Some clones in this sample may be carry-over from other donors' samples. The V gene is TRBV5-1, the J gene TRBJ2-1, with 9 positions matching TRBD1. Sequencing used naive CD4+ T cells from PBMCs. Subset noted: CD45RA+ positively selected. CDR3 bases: TGCGCCAGCAGCCCTGGCGGGACAGGGCTTTACAATGAGCAGTTCTTC. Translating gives CASSPGGTGLYNEQFF.